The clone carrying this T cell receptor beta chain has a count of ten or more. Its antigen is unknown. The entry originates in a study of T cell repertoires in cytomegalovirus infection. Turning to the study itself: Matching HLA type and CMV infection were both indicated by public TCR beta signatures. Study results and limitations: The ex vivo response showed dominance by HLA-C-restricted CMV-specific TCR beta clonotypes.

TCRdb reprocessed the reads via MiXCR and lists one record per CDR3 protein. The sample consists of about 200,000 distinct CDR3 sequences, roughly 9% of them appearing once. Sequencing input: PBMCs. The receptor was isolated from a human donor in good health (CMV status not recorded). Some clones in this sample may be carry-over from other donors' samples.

This chain's CDR3 is CASSQGGTGGSGNQPQHF. For the CDR3, the DNA is TGTGCCAGCAGCCAAGGAGGGACAGGGGGAAGTGGCAATCAGCCCCAGCATTTT. The rearrangement joins TRBV3-1 to TRBJ1-5; 11 bases line up with TRBD1. Germline V lookup: CDR1 LGHDT, CDR2 YNNKEL (reference sequence). This CDR3 contains 18 residues. J was trimmed by 2 bases and V by 1 base; bases with no gene match: 7.